Below, 15 T cell receptor beta chains from the same sample are listed, as sequenced in a study of regulatory T cells in long-lasting Graves disease. MiXCR was run by TCRdb on the reads, yielding one entry per CDR3 protein. The sample lists some 600 distinct CDR3 sequences, roughly four fifths seen once, with roughly 35% in the top ten. With RNA extracted from PBMCs as input, the TCR library was made. Material: peripheral blood mononuclear cells (PBMCs), obtained with antithyroid drug treatment, in newly diagnosed or persistent Graves disease (not recorded which). The receptors were gathered from a female donor with Graves disease.

J is TRBJ2-1 and V is TRBV12-3 or TRBV12-4; weak D call: TRBD2 (6 bases). This CDR3 is built from 14 residues. V was pared by 2 bases and J by 6 bases, with 11 bases between. DNA of the CDR3: TGTGCCAGCAGTTTATCCACTAGCTTCAATGAGCAGTTCTTC. It translates to CASSLSTSFNEQFF.

This clonotype counts as hyperexpanded. The chain is built from TRBV20-1 and TRBJ2-3; the D gene is possibly TRBD2 (6 bases). Germline assignment: CDR1 DFQATT and CDR2 SNEGSKA (reference sequence). The V end lost 5 bases, the J end lost 4 bases, and 16 bases lay between the germline ends. CDR3 length equals 14 residues. As DNA, the CDR3 is TGCAGTGCTGCCGGCGGGGTAACGGCAGATACGCAGTATTTT. This encodes CSAAGGVTADTQYF.

This sequence joins TRBV6-5 and TRBJ2-3, with 7 bases lining up with TRBD2. Germline CDR1 reads MNHEY; CDR2 reads SVGAGI. Trimming removed 4 bases from V and 2 bases from J; junction bases left unmatched: 9. CDR3 length: 16 residues. This chain's CDR3 is CASSWGSGANTDTQYF. CDR3 nucleotides: TGTGCCAGCAGTTGGGGGAGCGGGGCCAACACAGATACGCAGTATTTT.

This clonotype turned up a few times. The chain carries TRBV28 and TRBJ2-7; D uncertain. There are 12 residues in the CDR3. Looked up from germline, CDR1 is MDHEN and CDR2 is SYDVKM. V was shortened by 6 bases and J by 12 bases, with 18 bases between the two germline ends. CDR3 nucleotides: TGTGCCAGCAGAGGCTCCGAACTAAATTGGTACTTC. This gives the protein CASRGSELNWYF.

The chain combines TRBV11-1 with TRBJ2-1; no reliable D call. Trimming left V 1 base short and J 8 bases short, with 15 bases between. Germline CDR1 reads SGHAT; CDR2 reads FQDESV (reference sequence). The CDR3 runs 15 residues. The CDR3 nucleotides are TGTGCCAGCAGCTTAGTTAGTCTAGTTAATCATGAGCAGTTCTTC. The encoded protein is CASSLVSLVNHEQFF. Combining the CDR3 with reference TRBV11-1 and TRBJ2-1 gives the whole variable domain EAEVAQSPRYKITEKSQAVAFWCDPISGHATLYWYRQILGQGPELLVQFQDESVVDDSQLPKDRFSAERLKGVDSTLKIQPAELGDSAMYLCASSLVSLVNHEQFFGPGTRLTVL.

The chain uses TRBV27 and TRBJ1-2; the D gene is possibly TRBD1 (5 bases). Per germline, CDR1 MNHEY and CDR2 SMNVEV (reference sequence). Trimming stripped 0 bases from V and 8 bases from J, with 16 bases between. This CDR3 has 15 amino acids. The CDR3 DNA reads TGTGCCAGCAGTTTATCCTACATCCGGGACGGCGGCTACACCTTC. Protein product: CASSLSYIRDGGYTF.

This clonotype appeared a few times. Here the CDR3 reads CSVARAPEGQPQHF. The DNA for the CDR3 is TGCAGCGTCGCCAGGGCCCCCGAGGGTCAGCCCCAGCATTTT. V and J are TRBV29-1 and TRBJ1-5; D is possibly TRBD1 (5 bases). V was pared by 6 bases and J by 6 bases, with 18 bases between. The CDR3 spans 14 residues. Looked up from germline, CDR1 is SQVTM and CDR2 is ANQGSEA.

V is TRBV6-2 or TRBV6-3 and J is TRBJ2-1; perhaps TRBD1 as D (5 bases). Germline CDR1 and CDR2: MNHEY and SVGEGT. V lost 11 bases and J 1 base, leaving 18 bases between the germline ends. This CDR3 is built from 15 residues. The DNA for the CDR3 is TGTGCCGCCTGCCCGACAGCGCGTTCCTACAATGAGCAGTTCTTC. Protein: CAACPTARSYNEQFF.

This chain uses TRBV6-1 with TRBJ1-1; TRBD1 might be the D (5 bases). Germline values: CDR1 MNHNS, CDR2 SASEGT. The CDR3 spans 14 residues. The ends were cut back, 8 bases at V and 1 base at J, with 14 bases in the middle. The CDR3 region is CASRMRGPNTEAFF. CDR3 sequence (DNA): TGTGCCAGCCGAATGAGGGGACCGAACACTGAAGCTTTCTTT.

The chain links TRBV28 to TRBJ1-5; D uncertain. Trimming cost V 2 bases and J 0 bases, with 11 bases left between them. From germline, CDR1 is MDHEN and CDR2 SYDVKM. CDR3 size: 16 residues. CDR3 loop: CASSLTRTYSNQPQHF. The CDR3, as DNA: TGTGCCAGCAGTTTAACCAGGACCTATAGCAATCAGCCCCAGCATTTT. Based on the CDR3 plus reference TRBV28 and TRBJ1-5, the full variable domain is DVKVTQSSRYLVKRTGEKVFLECVQDMDHENMFWYRQDPGLGLRLIYFSYDVKMKEKGDIPEGYSVSREKKERFSLILESASTNQTSMYLCASSLTRTYSNQPQHFGDGTRLSIL.

The chain uses TRBV5-1 and TRBJ1-4; 7 bases map to TRBD1. Germline CDR1 is SGHRS and CDR2 is YFSETQ. The CDR3 length is 15 residues. Unmatched junction bases numbered 9, after V lost 5 bases and J lost 5 bases. As DNA, the CDR3 is TGCGCCAGCAGAAGTACGGGACAGCGGAATGAAAAACTGTTTTTT. This translates into CASRSTGQRNEKLFF.

The CDR3 DNA reads as TGTGCCAGCAATACCCTAGACGGTTACTATGGCTACACCTTC. Residues: CASNTLDGYYGYTF. The chain combines TRBV28 with TRBJ1-2; D unclear. This CDR3 is 14 amino acids long. Trimming left V 7 bases short and J 3 bases short, with 15 bases between. The germline gives CDR1 MDHEN, CDR2 SYDVKM.

The chain employs TRBV9 and TRBJ2-1; D is possibly TRBD2 (6 bases). CDR1 is SGDLS and CDR2 is YYNGEE in the germline V gene. Trimming stripped 4 bases from V and 3 bases from J, with 8 bases between. The CDR3 sequence is 13 residues long. CDR3 region: CASSRENYNEQFF. The CDR3 coding sequence is TGTGCCAGCAGCCGGGAGAACTACAATGAGCAGTTCTTC.

The V gene is TRBV6-1, the J gene TRBJ1-2; D uncertain. Germline V gene data show CDR1 as MNHNS and CDR2 as SASEGT. The V end was cut by 8 bases, the J end by 8 bases, with 21 bases between. The CDR3 contains 14 residues. CDR3 loop: CASGEDLYAYGYTF. CDR3 in DNA: TGTGCCAGCGGGGAAGACCTGTACGCTTACGGCTACACCTTC.

This chain links TRBV30 with TRBJ2-4; TRBD2 matches at 10 bases. With V trimmed by 0 bases and J by 11 bases, 1 base remained unmatched. The CDR3 covers 12 residues. CDR1 and CDR2 from the germline V gene are GTSNPN and SVGIG (reference sequence). The chain's CDR3 is CAWSVLAGFQYF. In DNA form, the CDR3 reads TGTGCCTGGAGTGTACTAGCGGGATTTCAGTACTTC.